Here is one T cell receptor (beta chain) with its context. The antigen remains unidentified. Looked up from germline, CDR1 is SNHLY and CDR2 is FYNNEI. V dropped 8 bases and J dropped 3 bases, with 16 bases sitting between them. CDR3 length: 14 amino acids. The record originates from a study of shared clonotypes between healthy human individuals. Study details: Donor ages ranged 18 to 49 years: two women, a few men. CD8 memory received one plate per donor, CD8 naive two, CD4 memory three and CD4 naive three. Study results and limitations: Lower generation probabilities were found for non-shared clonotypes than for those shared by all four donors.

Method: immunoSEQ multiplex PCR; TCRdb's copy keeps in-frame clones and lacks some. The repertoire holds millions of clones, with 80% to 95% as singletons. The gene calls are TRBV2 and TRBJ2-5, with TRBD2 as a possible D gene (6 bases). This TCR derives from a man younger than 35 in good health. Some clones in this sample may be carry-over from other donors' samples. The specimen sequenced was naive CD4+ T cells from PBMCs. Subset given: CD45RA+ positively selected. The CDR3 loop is CASGAQRVKETQYF. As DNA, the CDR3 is TGTGCCAGCGGGGCCCAGCGGGTTAAAGAGACCCAGTACTTC.